A selection of T cell receptor beta chains follows, all from one sample in a study of shared clonotypes between healthy human individuals. Clones were read by immunoSEQ multiplex PCR, and TCRdb kept only the in-frame ones, dropping some. The repertoire includes a few million clones, roughly nine tenths of them detected once, and about 0.13% sits in the top ten. Sequencing used naive CD4+ T cells sorted from blood. These receptors were taken from a young man in good health. CDR3s include the opening cysteine and the closing phenylalanine or tryptophan. Each record gives: CDR3 DNA, CDR3 protein, J gene, V gene, D gene, clone size. The D gene is left open where the match is weak. Expanded clones get a size class; other rows say once, few or many, or leave the size out.

DNA: TGTGCCAGCAGCTTAAATCCGACAGGGGAAGAGACCCAGTACTTC
CDR3: CASSLNPTGEETQYF
J: TRBJ2-5
V: TRBV11-1
D: TRBD1
size: NA

DNA: TGTGCCAGCAGACCCCCCCGGGACAGGGAGGATCAGCCCCAGCATTTT
CDR3: CASRPPRDREDQPQHF
J: TRBJ1-5
V: TRBV6-6
D: TRBD1
size: NA

DNA: TGTGCCAGCAGCTTAGGGGGAACAGGGCTCCACTCCTACGAGCAGTACTTC
CDR3: CASSLGGTGLHSYEQYF
J: TRBJ2-7
V: TRBV7-6
D: NA
size: NA

DNA: TGTGCCTGGGGCGGATACGAGCAGTACTTC
CDR3: CAWGGYEQYF
J: TRBJ2-7
V: TRBV30
D: NA
size: once

DNA: TGTGCCAGCGCGCCTTCGGGACAGGGTTTTGAAAAACTGTTTTTT
CDR3: CASAPSGQGFEKLFF
J: TRBJ1-4
V: TRBV11-2
D: TRBD1
size: NA

DNA: TGCGCCAGCAGCTTTGTTCTAGCGGGAGGGCCCTACGAGCAGTACTTC
CDR3: CASSFVLAGGPYEQYF
J: TRBJ2-7
V: TRBV5-1
D: TRBD2
size: NA

DNA: TGTGCCAGCAGCCCCCGCGGACTGAACACCGGGGAGCTGTTTTTT
CDR3: CASSPRGLNTGELFF
J: TRBJ2-2
V: TRBV5-8
D: NA
size: NA

DNA: TGCGCCAGCAGTGAGGGGTATTTGACTGAAGCTTTCTTT
CDR3: CASSEGYLTEAFF
J: TRBJ1-1
V: TRBV10-1
D: NA
size: NA

DNA: TGTGCCAGCTCCCGACAGGGGGTGAACACTGAAGCTTTCTTT
CDR3: CASSRQGVNTEAFF
J: TRBJ1-1
V: TRBV18
D: TRBD1
size: NA

DNA: TGTGCCAGCAGCCCCCGTATAGGCCAAGAGACCCAGTACTTC
CDR3: CASSPRIGQETQYF
J: TRBJ2-5
V: TRBV7-8
D: NA
size: once

DNA: TGTGCCAGCAGCCCTGCAAGGAACAGACGGGAGACCCAGTACTTC
CDR3: CASSPARNRRETQYF
J: TRBJ2-5
V: TRBV21-1
D: NA
size: once

DNA: TGTGCCAGCTCTTCCGGGACAGGGATCTACGAGCAGTACTTC
CDR3: CASSSGTGIYEQYF
J: TRBJ2-7
V: TRBV18
D: TRBD1
size: NA

DNA: TGTGCTAGTGGGCAGACACTTACTGAGCAGTTCTTC
CDR3: CASGQTLTEQFF
J: TRBJ2-1
V: TRBV12-5
D: NA
size: NA

DNA: TGCAGCACTTGGGGCCATGAGGTAGGGGGGACAGATACGCAGTATTTT
CDR3: CSTWGHEVGGTDTQYF
J: TRBJ2-3
V: TRBV29-1
D: NA
size: NA

DNA: TGTGCCAGCAGCGTAGAGGTAGCGGGGGACTTTTACAATGAGCAGTTCTTC
CDR3: CASSVEVAGDFYNEQFF
J: TRBJ2-1
V: TRBV9
D: TRBD2
size: NA

DNA: TGTGCCAGCGGGATAGGACTAGCGGGACACTACGAGCAGTACTTC
CDR3: CASGIGLAGHYEQYF
J: TRBJ2-7
V: TRBV10-3
D: TRBD2
size: once

DNA: TGTGCCAGCAGTTACTCCCATTCAGCTAATGAAAAACTGTTTTTT
CDR3: CASSYSHSANEKLFF
J: TRBJ1-4
V: TRBV6-5
D: NA
size: NA

DNA: TGTGCCAGCAGCGCGGGGGATGAGCAGTTCTTC
CDR3: CASSAGDEQFF
J: TRBJ2-1
V: TRBV7-9
D: TRBD2
size: once

DNA: TGTGCCAGTAGCCCTGGGACAGCGGCGCGGTTCTTC
CDR3: CASSPGTAARFF
J: TRBJ2-1
V: TRBV19
D: TRBD1
size: NA

DNA: TGCGCCAGCAGCCATGGACAGGGCAGGGAGAACACTGAAGCTTTCTTT
CDR3: CASSHGQGRENTEAFF
J: TRBJ1-1
V: TRBV4-1
D: TRBD1
size: NA

DNA: TGTGCCAGCTCAGGGTTTGATGGCTACACCTTC
CDR3: CASSGFDGYTF
J: TRBJ1-2
V: TRBV9
D: NA
size: NA

DNA: TGTGCCAGCAGTGGAACAGGGGCAAACACCGGGGAGCTGTTTTTT
CDR3: CASSGTGANTGELFF
J: TRBJ2-2
V: TRBV2
D: TRBD1
size: NA

DNA: TGCGCCAGCAGCGCCGAGGACCGGGGCTGGACTAGTCGGGCCTACGAGCAGTACTTC
CDR3: CASSAEDRGWTSRAYEQYF
J: TRBJ2-7
V: TRBV4-3
D: TRBD2
size: NA